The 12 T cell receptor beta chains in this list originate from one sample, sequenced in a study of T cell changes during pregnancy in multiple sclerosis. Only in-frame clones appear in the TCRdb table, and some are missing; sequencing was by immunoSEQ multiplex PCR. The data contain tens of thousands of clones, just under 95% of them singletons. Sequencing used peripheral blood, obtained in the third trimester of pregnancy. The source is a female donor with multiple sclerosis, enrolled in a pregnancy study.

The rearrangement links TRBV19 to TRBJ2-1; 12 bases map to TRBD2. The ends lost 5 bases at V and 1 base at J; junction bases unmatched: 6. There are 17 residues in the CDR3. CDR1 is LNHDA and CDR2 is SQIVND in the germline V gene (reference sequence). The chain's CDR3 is CASSSSLAGGSYNEQFF. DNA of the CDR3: TGTGCCAGTAGTTCTTCCCTAGCGGGAGGGTCCTACAATGAGCAGTTCTTC.

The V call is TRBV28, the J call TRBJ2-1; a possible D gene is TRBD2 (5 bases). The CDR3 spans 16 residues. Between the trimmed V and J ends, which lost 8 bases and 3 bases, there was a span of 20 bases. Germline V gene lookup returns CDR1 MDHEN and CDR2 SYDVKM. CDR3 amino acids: CASSPTRTGFYNEQFF. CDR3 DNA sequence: TGTGCCAGCTCGCCTACTCGGACGGGGTTCTACAATGAGCAGTTCTTC.

In DNA, the CDR3 is TGTGCCTGGAGAAAAACAGGAATCGGACAGGCGATCAACTATGGCTACACCTTC. It codes for CAWRKTGIGQAINYGYTF. V and J are TRBV30 and TRBJ1-2; 7 bases are a match to TRBD1. The CDR3 loop spans 18 amino acids. V was pared by 3 bases and J by 2 bases, with 18 bases of the junction left unmatched. From germline, CDR1 is GTSNPN and CDR2 SVGIG (reference sequence).

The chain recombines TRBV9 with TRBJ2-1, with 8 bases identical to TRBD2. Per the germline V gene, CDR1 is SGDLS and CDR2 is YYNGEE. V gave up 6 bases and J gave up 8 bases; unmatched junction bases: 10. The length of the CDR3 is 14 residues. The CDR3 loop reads CASTQRGPWDEQFF. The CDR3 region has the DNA TGTGCCAGCACCCAGCGGGGGCCGTGGGATGAGCAGTTCTTC.

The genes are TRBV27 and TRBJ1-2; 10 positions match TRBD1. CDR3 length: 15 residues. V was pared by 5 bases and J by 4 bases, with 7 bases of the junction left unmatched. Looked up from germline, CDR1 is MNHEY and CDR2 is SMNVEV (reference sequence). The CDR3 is CASSMSTGGGYGYTF. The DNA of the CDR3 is TGTGCCAGCAGTATGTCGACAGGGGGCGGCTATGGCTACACCTTC.

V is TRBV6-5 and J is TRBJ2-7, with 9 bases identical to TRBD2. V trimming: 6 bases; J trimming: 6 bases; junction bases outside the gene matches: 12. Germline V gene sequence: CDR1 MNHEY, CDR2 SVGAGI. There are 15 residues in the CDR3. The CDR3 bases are TGTGCCAGCAGACACAGACTAGCGGACGGAAGCGAGCAGTACTTC. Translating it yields CASRHRLADGSEQYF.

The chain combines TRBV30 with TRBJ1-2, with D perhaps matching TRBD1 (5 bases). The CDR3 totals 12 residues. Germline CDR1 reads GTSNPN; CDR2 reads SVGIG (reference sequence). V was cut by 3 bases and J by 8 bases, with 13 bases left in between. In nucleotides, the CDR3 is TGTGCCTGGAGGGGCCCGGGGGAGGGCTACACCTTC. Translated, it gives CAWRGPGEGYTF.

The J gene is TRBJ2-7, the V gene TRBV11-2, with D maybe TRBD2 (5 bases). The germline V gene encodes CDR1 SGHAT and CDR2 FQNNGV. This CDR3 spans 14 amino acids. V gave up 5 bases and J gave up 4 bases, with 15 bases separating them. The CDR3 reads CASSPPARGYEQYF. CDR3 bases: TGTGCCAGCAGCCCACCAGCTCGGGGTTACGAGCAGTACTTC. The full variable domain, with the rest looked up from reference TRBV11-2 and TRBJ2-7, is EAGVAQSPRYKIIEKRQSVAFWCNPISGHATLYWYQQILGQGPKLLIQFQNNGVVDDSQLPKDRFSAERLKGVDSTLKIQPAKLEDSAVYLCASSPPARGYEQYFGPGTRLTVT.

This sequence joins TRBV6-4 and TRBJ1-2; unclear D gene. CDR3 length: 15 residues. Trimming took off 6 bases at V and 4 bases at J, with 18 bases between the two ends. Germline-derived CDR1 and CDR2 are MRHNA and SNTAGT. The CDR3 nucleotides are TGTGCCAGCAGCCACCAGGCGCAACCCTTCTATGGCTACACCTTC. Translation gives CASSHQAQPFYGYTF.

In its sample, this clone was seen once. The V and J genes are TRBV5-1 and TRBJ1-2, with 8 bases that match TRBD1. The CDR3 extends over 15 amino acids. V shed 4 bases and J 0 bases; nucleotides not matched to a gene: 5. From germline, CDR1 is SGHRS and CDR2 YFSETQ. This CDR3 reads CASSGGQGTNYGYTF. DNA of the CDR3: TGCGCCAGCAGCGGTGGACAGGGCACTAACTATGGCTACACCTTC.

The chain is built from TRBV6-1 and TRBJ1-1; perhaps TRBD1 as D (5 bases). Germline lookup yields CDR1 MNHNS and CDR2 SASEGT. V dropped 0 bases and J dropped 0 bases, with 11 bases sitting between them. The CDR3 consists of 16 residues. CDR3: CASSEAGRRVNTEAFF. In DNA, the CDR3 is TGTGCCAGCAGTGAAGCGGGACGGAGGGTGAACACTGAAGCTTTCTTT.

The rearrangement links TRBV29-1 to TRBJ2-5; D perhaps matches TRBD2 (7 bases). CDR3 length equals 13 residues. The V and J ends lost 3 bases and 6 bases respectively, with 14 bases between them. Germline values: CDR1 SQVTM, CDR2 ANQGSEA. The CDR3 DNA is TGCAGCGTTGAGACGGGGGGCGTACAGACCCAGTACTTC. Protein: CSVETGGVQTQYF. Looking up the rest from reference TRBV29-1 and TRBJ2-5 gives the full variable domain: SAVISQKPSRDICQRGTSLTIQCQVDSQVTMMFWYRQQPGQSLTLIATANQGSEATYESGFVIDKFPISRPNLTFSTLTVSNMSPEDSSIYLCSVETGGVQTQYFGPGTRLLVL.